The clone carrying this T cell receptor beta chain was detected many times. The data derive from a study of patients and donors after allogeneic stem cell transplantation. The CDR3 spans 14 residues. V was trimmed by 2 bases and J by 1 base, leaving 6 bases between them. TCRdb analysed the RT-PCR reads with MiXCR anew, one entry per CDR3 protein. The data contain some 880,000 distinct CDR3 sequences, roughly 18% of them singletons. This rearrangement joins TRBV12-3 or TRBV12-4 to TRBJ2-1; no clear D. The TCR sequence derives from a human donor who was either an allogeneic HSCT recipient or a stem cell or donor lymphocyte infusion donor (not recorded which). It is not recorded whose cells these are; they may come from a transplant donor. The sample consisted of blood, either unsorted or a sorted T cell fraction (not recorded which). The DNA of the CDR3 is TGTGCCAGCAGTTTAACAGCATCCTACAATGAGCAGTTCTTC. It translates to CASSLTASYNEQFF.